This T cell receptor beta chain was sequenced in a study of human T cells and chemical hapten exposure. The study's findings and limits: Once DPC sensitization occurred, TCRs above 1 in 1000 frequency showed no change. Expanded TCRs made up significantly more big CDR3 similarity clusters than controls did.

Authors' processing steps: Approximately 99,000 TCRs per sample was the median, with a range of roughly 23,224 to 750,000. TCRdb reanalysed the RACE reads using MiXCR and keeps one entry per CDR3 protein. Clone size and V and J calls follow TCRdb, not the original study. The table shows under 200,000 distinct CDR3 sequences, with roughly 15% occurring only once. Time point indicated: patch test 1, 2 weeks after DPC sensitization. Treatment given: therapeutic diphenylcyclopropenone sensitization with weekly scalp DPC. Blood was collected ahead of every patch test applied. V trimming: 4 bases; J trimming: 6 bases; junction bases outside the gene matches: 6. The CDR3 has 14 amino acids. Points on this clonotype: Its matching antigen is unknown.

This receptor was identified in a woman aged 25 to 39 with alopecia areata. Some clones in this sample may be carry-over from other donors' samples. The specimen was whole blood, collected in connection with sensitization to the hapten diphenylcyclopropenone (DPC). The chain recombines TRBV12-3 or TRBV12-4 with TRBJ2-7; TRBD2 matches 10 bases. The CDR3 sequence: CASSYGVAGGEQYF. DNA for the CDR3: TGTGCCAGCAGTTACGGGGTAGCGGGGGGCGAGCAGTACTTC.